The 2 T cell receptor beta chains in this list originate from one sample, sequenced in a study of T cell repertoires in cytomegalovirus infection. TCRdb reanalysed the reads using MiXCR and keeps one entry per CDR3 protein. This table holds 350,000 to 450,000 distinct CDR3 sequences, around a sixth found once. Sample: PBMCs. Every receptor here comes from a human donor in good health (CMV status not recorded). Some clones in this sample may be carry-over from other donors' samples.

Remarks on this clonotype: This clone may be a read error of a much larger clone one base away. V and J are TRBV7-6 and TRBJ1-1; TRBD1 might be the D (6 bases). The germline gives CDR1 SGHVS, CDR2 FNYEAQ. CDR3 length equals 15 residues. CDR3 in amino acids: CASRKGIWGDTQAFF. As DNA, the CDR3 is TGTGCCAGCAGGAAAGGTATATGGGGGGACACTCAAGCTTTCTTT.

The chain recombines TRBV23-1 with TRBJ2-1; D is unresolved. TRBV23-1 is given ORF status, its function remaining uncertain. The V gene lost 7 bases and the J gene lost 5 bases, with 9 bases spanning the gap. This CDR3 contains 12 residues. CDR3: CASMADHNEQFF. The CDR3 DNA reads TGCGCCAGCATGGCAGACCACAATGAGCAGTTCTTC.